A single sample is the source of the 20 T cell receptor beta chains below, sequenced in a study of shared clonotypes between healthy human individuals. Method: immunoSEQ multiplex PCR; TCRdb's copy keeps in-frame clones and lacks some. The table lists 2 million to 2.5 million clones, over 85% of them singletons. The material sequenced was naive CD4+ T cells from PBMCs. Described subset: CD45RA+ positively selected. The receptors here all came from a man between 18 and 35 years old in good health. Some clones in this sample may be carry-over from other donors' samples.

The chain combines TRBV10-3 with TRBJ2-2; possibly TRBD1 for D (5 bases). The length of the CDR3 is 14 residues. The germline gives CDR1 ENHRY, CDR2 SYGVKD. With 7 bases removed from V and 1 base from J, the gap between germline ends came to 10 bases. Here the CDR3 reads CAIKGLENTGELFF. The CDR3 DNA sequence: TGTGCCATCAAGGGGCTCGAGAACACCGGGGAGCTGTTTTTT.

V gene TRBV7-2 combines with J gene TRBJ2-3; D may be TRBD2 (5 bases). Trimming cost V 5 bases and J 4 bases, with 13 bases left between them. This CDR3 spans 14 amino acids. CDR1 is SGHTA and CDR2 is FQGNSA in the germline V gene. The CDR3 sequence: CASSRDSGADTQYF. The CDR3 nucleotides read TGTGCCAGCAGCCGCGATTCCGGGGCAGATACGCAGTATTTT.

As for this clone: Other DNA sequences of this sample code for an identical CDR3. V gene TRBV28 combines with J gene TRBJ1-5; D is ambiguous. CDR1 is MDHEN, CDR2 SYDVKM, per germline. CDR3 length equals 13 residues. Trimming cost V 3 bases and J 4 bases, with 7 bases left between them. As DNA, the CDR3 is TGTGCCAGCAGTTTCTTAGGGAATCAGCCCCAGCATTTT. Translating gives CASSFLGNQPQHF.

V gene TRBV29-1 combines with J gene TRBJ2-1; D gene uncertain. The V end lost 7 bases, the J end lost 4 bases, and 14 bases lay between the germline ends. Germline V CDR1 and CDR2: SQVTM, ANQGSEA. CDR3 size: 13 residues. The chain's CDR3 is CSGKWRNYNEQFF. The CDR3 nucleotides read TGCAGCGGTAAGTGGCGGAATTACAATGAGCAGTTCTTC.

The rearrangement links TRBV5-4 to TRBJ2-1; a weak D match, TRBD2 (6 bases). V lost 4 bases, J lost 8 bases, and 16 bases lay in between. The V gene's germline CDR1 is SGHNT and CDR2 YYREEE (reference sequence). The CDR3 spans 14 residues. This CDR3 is CASSKGLFEDEQFF. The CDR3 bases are TGTGCCAGCAGCAAGGGACTGTTTGAGGATGAGCAGTTCTTC.

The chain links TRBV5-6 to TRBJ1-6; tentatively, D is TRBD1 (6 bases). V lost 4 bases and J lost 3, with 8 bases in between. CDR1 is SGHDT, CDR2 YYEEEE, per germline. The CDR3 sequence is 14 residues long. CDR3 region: CASSRDNYNSPLHF. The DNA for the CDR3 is TGTGCCAGCAGCCGGGACAACTATAATTCACCCCTCCACTTT.

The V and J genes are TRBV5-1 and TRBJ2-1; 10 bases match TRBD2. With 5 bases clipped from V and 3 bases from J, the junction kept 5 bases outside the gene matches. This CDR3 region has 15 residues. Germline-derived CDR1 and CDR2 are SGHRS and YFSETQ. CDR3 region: CASREVAGGYNEQFF. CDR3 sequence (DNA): TGCGCCAGCAGGGAGGTAGCGGGAGGCTACAATGAGCAGTTCTTC. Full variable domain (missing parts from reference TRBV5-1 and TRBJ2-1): KAGVTQTPRYLIKTRGQQVTLSCSPISGHRSVSWYQQTPGQGLQFLFEYFSETQRNKGNFPGRFSGRQFSNSRSEMNVSTLELGDSALYLCASREVAGGYNEQFFGPGTRLTVL.

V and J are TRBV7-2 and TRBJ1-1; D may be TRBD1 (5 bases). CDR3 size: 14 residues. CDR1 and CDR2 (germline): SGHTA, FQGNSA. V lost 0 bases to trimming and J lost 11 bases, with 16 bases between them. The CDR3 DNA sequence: TGTGCCAGCAGCTTAGCAGGGCAGGGTCTCACGGCTTTCTTT. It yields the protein CASSLAGQGLTAFF.

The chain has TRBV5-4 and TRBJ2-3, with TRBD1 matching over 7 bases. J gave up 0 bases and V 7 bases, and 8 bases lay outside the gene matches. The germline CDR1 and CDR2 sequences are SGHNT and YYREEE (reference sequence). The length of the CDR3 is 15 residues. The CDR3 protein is CASSLGTVSTDTQYF. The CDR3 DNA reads TGTGCCAGCTCCTTAGGGACAGTTAGCACAGATACGCAGTATTTT.

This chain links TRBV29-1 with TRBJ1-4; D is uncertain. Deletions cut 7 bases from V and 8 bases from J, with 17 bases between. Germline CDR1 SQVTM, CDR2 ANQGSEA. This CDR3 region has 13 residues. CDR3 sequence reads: CSALTSQWEKLFF. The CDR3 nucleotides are TGCAGCGCCCTGACTTCCCAGTGGGAAAAACTGTTTTTT.

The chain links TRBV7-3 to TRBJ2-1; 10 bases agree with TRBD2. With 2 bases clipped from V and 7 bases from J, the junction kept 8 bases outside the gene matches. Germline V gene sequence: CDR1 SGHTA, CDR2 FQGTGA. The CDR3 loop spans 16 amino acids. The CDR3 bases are TGTGCCAGCAGCTTATCTAGCGGGAGTGGCCAAAATGAGCAGTTCTTC. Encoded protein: CASSLSSGSGQNEQFF.

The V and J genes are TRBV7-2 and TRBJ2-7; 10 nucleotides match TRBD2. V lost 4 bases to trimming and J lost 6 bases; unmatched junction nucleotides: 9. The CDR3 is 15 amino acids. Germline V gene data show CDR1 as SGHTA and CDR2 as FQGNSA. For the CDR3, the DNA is TGTGCCAGCAGCTCCTCTAGCGGGAGAACGGGCGAGCAGTACTTC. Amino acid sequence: CASSSSSGRTGEQYF.

CDR3 loop: CASRAASGKVDTQYF. CDR3 in DNA: TGTGCCAGCAGGGCGGCTAGCGGGAAGGTAGATACGCAGTATTTT. V usage is TRBV25-1 and J usage is TRBJ2-3, with 9 bases that match TRBD2. The CDR3 spans 15 residues. Germline V gene lookup returns CDR1 MGHDK and CDR2 SYGVNS. V shed 6 bases and J 5 bases; nucleotides not matched to a gene: 9.

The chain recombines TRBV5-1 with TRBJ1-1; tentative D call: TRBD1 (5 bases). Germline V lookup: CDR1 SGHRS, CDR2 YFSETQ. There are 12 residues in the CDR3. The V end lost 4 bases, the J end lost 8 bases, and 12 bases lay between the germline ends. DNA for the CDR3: TGCGCCAGCAGCCCCCGGGGGGGAGAAGCTTTCTTT. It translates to CASSPRGGEAFF.

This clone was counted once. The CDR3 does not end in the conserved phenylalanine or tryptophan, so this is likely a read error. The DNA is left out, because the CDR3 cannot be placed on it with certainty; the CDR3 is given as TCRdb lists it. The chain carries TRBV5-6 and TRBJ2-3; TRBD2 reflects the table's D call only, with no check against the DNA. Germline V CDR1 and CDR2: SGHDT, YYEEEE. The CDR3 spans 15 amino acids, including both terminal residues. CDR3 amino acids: CASSSHLSRGGLASA.

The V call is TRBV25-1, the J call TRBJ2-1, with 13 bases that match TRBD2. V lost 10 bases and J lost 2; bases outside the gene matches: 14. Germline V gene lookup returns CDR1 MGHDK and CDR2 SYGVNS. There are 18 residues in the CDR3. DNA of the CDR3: TGTGCCACCCTGCGGGGGACTAGCGGGATGGGGGCCTACAATGAGCAGTTCTTC. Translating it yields CATLRGTSGMGAYNEQFF. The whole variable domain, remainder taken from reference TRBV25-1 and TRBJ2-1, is EADIYQTPRYLVIGTGKKITLECSQTMGHDKMYWYQQDPGMELHLIHYSYGVNSTEKGDLSSESTVSRIRTEHFPLTLESARPSHTSQYLCATLRGTSGMGAYNEQFFGPGTRLTVL.

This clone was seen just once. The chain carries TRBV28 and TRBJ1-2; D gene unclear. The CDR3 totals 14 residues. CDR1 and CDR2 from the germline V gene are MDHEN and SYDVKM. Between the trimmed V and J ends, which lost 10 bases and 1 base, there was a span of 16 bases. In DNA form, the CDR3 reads TGTGCCACCCCCCGGGGAGTGGGTAACTATGGCTACACCTTC. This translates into CATPRGVGNYGYTF.

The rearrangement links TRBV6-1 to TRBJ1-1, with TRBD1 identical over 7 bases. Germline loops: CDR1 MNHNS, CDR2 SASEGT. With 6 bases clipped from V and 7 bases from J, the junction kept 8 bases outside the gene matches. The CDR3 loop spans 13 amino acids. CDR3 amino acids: CASSRQGVGEAFF. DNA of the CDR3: TGTGCCAGCAGCAGACAGGGCGTGGGTGAAGCTTTCTTT.

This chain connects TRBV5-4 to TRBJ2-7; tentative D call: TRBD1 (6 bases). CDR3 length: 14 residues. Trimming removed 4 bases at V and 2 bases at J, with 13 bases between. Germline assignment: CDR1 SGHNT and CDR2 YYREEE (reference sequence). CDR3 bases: TGTGCCAGCAGCGAACGGGACACCGCCTACGAGCAGTACTTC. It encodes CASSERDTAYEQYF.

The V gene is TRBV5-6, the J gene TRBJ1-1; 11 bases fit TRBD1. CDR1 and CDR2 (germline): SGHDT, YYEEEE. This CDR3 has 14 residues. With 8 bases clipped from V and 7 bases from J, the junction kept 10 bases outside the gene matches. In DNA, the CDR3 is TGTGCCAGTGGACAGGGGGCGCGGGGAGGTGAAGCTTTCTTT. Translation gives CASGQGARGGEAFF. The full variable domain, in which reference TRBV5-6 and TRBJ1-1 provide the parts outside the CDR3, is DAGVTQSPTHLIKTRGQQVTLRCSPKSGHDTVSWYQQALGQGPQFIFQYYEEEERQRGNFPDRFSGHQFPNYSSELNVNALLLGDSALYLCASGQGARGGEAFFGQGTRLTVV.